The clone carrying this T cell receptor (beta chain) was counted a single time. The antigen is undetermined. This sample was included in a study of blood T cells in healthy people across ages. Regarding the study as a whole: Strong correlation existed between TCR beta diversity and naive T cell percentage.

The germline V gene encodes CDR1 MNHEY and CDR2 SVGEGT. Trimming left V 0 bases short and J 3 bases short, with 8 bases between. The CDR3 extends over 14 amino acids. It was with a sample-barcoded 5' primer and a J-beta primer mix that a second PCR of roughly 7 to 12 cycles was run. TCRdb itself ran the 5' RACE reads through MiXCR, one entry per CDR3 protein. This sample carries hundreds of thousands of distinct CDR3 sequences, more than 20% of them seen once, and the ten largest clones take 3% to 4.5%. Sample: blood. V usage is TRBV6-2 or TRBV6-3 and J usage is TRBJ1-1; weak D call: TRBD1 (6 bases). The sequence derives from a man between 65 and 80 years old in good health. CDR3 DNA: TGTGCCAGCAGTTACTCGGGGGCAGACACTGAAGCTTTCTTT. Encoded protein: CASSYSGADTEAFF.